A single sample is the source of the 32 T cell receptor beta chains below, sequenced in a study of STAT5B mutations in CD4+ large granular lymphocyte leukemia. This table comes from immunoSEQ multiplex PCR, and its TCRdb copy is limited to in-frame clones, with some not included. This sample carries around 35,000 clones, 70% to 90% of them seen once, and the ten largest clones take 3.4%. Sequencing was done on a sample of CD4+ T cells from blood buffy coats. The receptors were sampled from a human donor in good health.

The V gene is TRBV7-2, the J gene TRBJ1-5, with TRBD1 identical over 8 bases. This CDR3 has 15 residues. Trimming removed 5 bases from V and 6 bases from J; junction bases left unmatched: 9. The germline V gene encodes CDR1 SGHTA and CDR2 FQGNSA. The CDR3 bases are TGTGCCAGCAGCCCACAAACAGGGGGGGCTCAGCCCCAGCATTTT. It specifies CASSPQTGGAQPQHF.

The chain carries TRBV5-1 and TRBJ2-5; 11 nucleotides align to TRBD1. The V and J ends lost 0 bases and 5 bases, in that order; junction bases with no gene match: 3. Germline CDR1 and CDR2: SGHRS and YFSETQ. The CDR3 loop spans 15 amino acids. CDR3 region: CASSLGTGGSETQYF. The CDR3 DNA reads TGCGCCAGCAGCTTGGGGACAGGGGGCAGCGAGACCCAGTACTTC.

V is TRBV7-2 and J is TRBJ2-2; weak D call: TRBD2 (6 bases). The CDR3 is 18 residues long. The germline CDR1 and CDR2 sequences are SGHTA and FQGNSA. Trimming removed 1 base from V and 3 bases from J, with 18 bases in between. Written as DNA, the CDR3 is TGTGCCAGCAGCTTAGTACCCGGGAGCGGACGAGACACCGGGGAGCTGTTTTTT. Translating it yields CASSLVPGSGRDTGELFF.

This clone has only one observation. The chain combines TRBV10-2 with TRBJ1-4; 9 nucleotides match TRBD1. The CDR3 contains 15 residues. J gave up 8 bases and V 2 bases, and 6 bases lay outside the gene matches. Germline V gives CDR1 WSHSY, CDR2 SAAADI. CDR3 loop: CASSERGQGTEKLFF. In DNA, the CDR3 is TGCGCCAGCAGTGAGCGCGGACAGGGGACCGAAAAACTGTTTTTT.

The chain is built from TRBV9 and TRBJ2-7; 9 nucleotides line up with TRBD2. The ends lost 0 bases at V and 1 base at J; junction bases unmatched: 5. The CDR3 totals 16 residues. The V gene's germline CDR1 is SGDLS and CDR2 YYNGEE. CDR3 protein: CASSVAASGASYEQYF. In DNA form, the CDR3 reads TGTGCCAGCAGCGTAGCGGCTAGCGGGGCTTCCTACGAGCAGTACTTC.

This clone has just a few counts. The rearrangement joins TRBV2 to TRBJ2-7; 9 nucleotides agree with TRBD1. Germline CDR1 reads SNHLY; CDR2 reads FYNNEI. The CDR3 sequence is 15 residues long. V dropped 4 bases and J dropped 0; count of bases not matched to a gene: 4. The CDR3 coding sequence is TGTGCCAGCAGTGGGGACAGGGCGAACTCCTACGAGCAGTACTTC. This codes for CASSGDRANSYEQYF.

The chain uses TRBV14 and TRBJ2-1; 11 nucleotides align to TRBD1. Per germline, CDR1 SGHDN and CDR2 FVKESK. With 2 bases clipped from V and 9 bases from J, the junction kept 6 bases outside the gene matches. The CDR3 is 15 amino acids. The CDR3 region has the DNA TGTGCCAGCAGCCAACAGGACAGGGGGCAAAGTGAGCAGTTCTTC. It encodes CASSQQDRGQSEQFF.

The genes are TRBV27 and TRBJ2-1; 10 positions agree with TRBD1. Germline CDR1 reads MNHEY; CDR2 reads SMNVEV (reference sequence). The J segment lost 4 bases and the V segment lost 4 bases, leaving 4 bases of the junction unmatched. CDR3 length: 15 amino acids. CDR3 sequence reads: CASSSGTGVYNEQFF. The CDR3 bases are TGTGCCAGCAGTTCCGGGACAGGGGTTTACAATGAGCAGTTCTTC.

This clone was picked up a small number of times. The CDR3 coding sequence is TGTGCCAGCACCATCGGGGGGACCTACGAGCAGTACTTC. Its protein is CASTIGGTYEQYF. The chain carries TRBV7-9 and TRBJ2-7, with 7 bases that match TRBD2. The CDR3 runs 13 residues. The germline CDR1 and CDR2 sequences are SEHNR and FQNEAQ (reference sequence). The J segment lost 2 bases and the V segment lost 7 bases, leaving 5 bases of the junction unmatched.

This chain uses TRBV5-4 with TRBJ2-7; 9 nucleotides align to TRBD2. The junction had 6 bases not matched to a gene; V was cut back by 4 bases and J by 1 base. CDR1 SGHNT and CDR2 YYREEE come from the germline V gene (reference sequence). The length of the CDR3 is 15 residues. CDR3 residues: CASSNPTSGSYEQYF. The CDR3 bases are TGTGCCAGCAGCAACCCCACTAGCGGGTCCTACGAGCAGTACTTC.

The genes are TRBV4-2 and TRBJ1-3; D call uncertain. V lost 0 bases, J lost 1 base, and 10 bases lay in between. The CDR3 is 16 residues long. Per the germline V gene, CDR1 is LGHNA and CDR2 is YNFKEQ. The CDR3 nucleotides read TGTGCCAGCAGCCAAGATGAAAGGGCTTCTGGAAACACCATATATTTT. Protein: CASSQDERASGNTIYF.

The V and J genes are TRBV7-2 and TRBJ1-1; tentative D call: TRBD1 (6 bases). Per the germline V gene, CDR1 is SGHTA and CDR2 is FQGNSA. There are 16 residues in the CDR3. Trimming took off 7 bases at V and 11 bases at J, with 29 bases between the two ends. Here the CDR3 reads CASTTPGGRATRGAFF. Written as DNA, the CDR3 is TGTGCCAGCACCACCCCCGGGGGCAGGGCAACACGGGGGGCTTTCTTT. The whole variable domain, remainder taken from reference TRBV7-2 and TRBJ1-1, is GAGVSQSPSNKVTEKGKDVELRCDPISGHTALYWYRQSLGQGLEFLIYFQGNSAPDKSGLPSDRFSAERTGGSVSTLTIQRTQQEDSAVYLCASTTPGGRATRGAFFGQGTRLTVV.

The chain has TRBV7-6 and TRBJ2-3, with unresolved D. This CDR3 comprises 16 residues. Germline CDR1 is SGHVS and CDR2 is FNYEAQ. Trimming left V 1 base short and J 3 bases short, with 14 bases between. The CDR3 loop is CASSLGGNQVTDTQYF. In DNA form, the CDR3 reads TGTGCCAGCAGCTTAGGGGGTAATCAGGTGACAGATACGCAGTATTTT.

Points on this clone: An end of the junction does not agree with germline; a read error may underlie this. V is TRBV11-3 and J is TRBJ2-1, with D hard to call. CDR1 is SGHNT and CDR2 is YENEEA in the germline V gene. This CDR3 comprises 13 residues. The CDR3: CASSLQGYTEQFF. In DNA form, the CDR3 reads TGTGCCAGCAGCTTACAAGGGTACACTGAGCAGTTCTTC.

This chain joins TRBV7-9 and TRBJ1-1, with TRBD1 matching 7 bases. This CDR3 spans 13 amino acids. Germline values: CDR1 SEHNR, CDR2 FQNEAQ (reference sequence). V shed 3 bases, J shed 4 bases, and the junction held 2 bases outside the gene matches. The CDR3 sequence is CASSFPGGTEAFF. In DNA, the CDR3 is TGTGCCAGCAGCTTTCCAGGGGGCACTGAAGCTTTCTTT.

The rearrangement uses TRBV4-2 and TRBJ1-5; D gene ambiguous. V lost 1 base and J 0 bases, leaving 7 bases between the germline ends. This CDR3 contains 15 residues. The V gene's germline CDR1 is LGHNA and CDR2 YNFKEQ. In DNA form, the CDR3 reads TGTGCCAGCAGCCAAGGAGTTTTTAGCAATCAGCCCCAGCATTTT. Its translation: CASSQGVFSNQPQHF.

The rearrangement uses TRBV5-1 and TRBJ2-1; 13 nucleotides agree with TRBD2. Unmatched junction bases numbered 6, after V lost 7 bases and J lost 2 bases. Germline assignment: CDR1 SGHRS and CDR2 YFSETQ. CDR3 length equals 16 residues. DNA for the CDR3: TGCGCCAGCGGACGGACTAGCGGGAGTACCTACAATGAGCAGTTCTTC. As protein: CASGRTSGSTYNEQFF.

Here the CDR3 DNA reads TGTGCCAGCAGCCCCTCGCCGGGTTCCTACGAGCAGTACTTC. Translation gives CASSPSPGSYEQYF. This chain uses TRBV5-5 with TRBJ2-7; D not resolved. Trimming cost V 4 bases and J 1 base, with 12 bases left between them. CDR3 length equals 14 residues. CDR1 and CDR2 (germline): SGHKS, YYEKEE (reference sequence). Variable domain in full (rest from reference TRBV5-5 and TRBJ2-7): DAGVTQSPTHLIKTRGQQVTLRCSPISGHKSVSWYQQVLGQGPQFIFQYYEKEERGRGNFPDRFSARQFPNYSSELNVNALLLGDSALYLCASSPSPGSYEQYFGPGTRLTVT.

The genes are TRBV6-5 and TRBJ2-1; TRBD2 agrees at 7 bases. The trim removed 6 bases at V and 1 base at J, leaving 6 bases unmatched. Germline CDR1 MNHEY, CDR2 SVGAGI. The CDR3 has 15 amino acids. The CDR3 sequence: CASSIGRSSYNEQFF. CDR3 coding DNA: TGTGCCAGCAGCATCGGGAGGAGTTCCTACAATGAGCAGTTCTTC.

This chain links TRBV6-5 with TRBJ2-5; possibly TRBD2 for D (7 bases). The CDR3 runs 15 residues. V was clipped by 0 bases and J by 4 bases, with 12 bases between them. Germline V gene sequence: CDR1 MNHEY, CDR2 SVGAGI. In DNA, the CDR3 is TGTGCCAGCAGTTACTCTCTGGGGGGGCGAGAGACCCAGTACTTC. It encodes CASSYSLGGRETQYF.

This chain links TRBV5-4 with TRBJ1-1; TRBD1 agrees at 7 bases. The CDR3 loop spans 15 amino acids. Germline trimming cut 4 bases from V and 3 bases from J; bases unmatched to any gene: 9. CDR1 SGHNT and CDR2 YYREEE come from the germline V gene (reference sequence). The DNA for the CDR3 is TGTGCCAGCAGCGAAGAAGGCAGGGGGGACACTGAAGCTTTCTTT. This codes for CASSEEGRGDTEAFF.

V usage is TRBV19 and J usage is TRBJ2-1; 13 bases are a match to TRBD2. The CDR3 consists of 15 residues. V lost 7 bases to trimming and J lost 3 bases; unmatched junction nucleotides: 3. The germline V gene encodes CDR1 LNHDA and CDR2 SQIVND (reference sequence). CDR3 coding DNA: TGTGCCAGTATGGGGACTAGCGGGGTCTACAATGAGCAGTTCTTC. Translating it yields CASMGTSGVYNEQFF.

The V gene is TRBV11-3, the J gene TRBJ2-2; TRBD2 aligns across 8 bases. Losses at the gene ends were 5 bases for V and 0 bases for J; bases not matched to a gene: 11. Germline V lookup: CDR1 SGHNT, CDR2 YENEEA. This CDR3 spans 18 amino acids. The CDR3 spells CASSTRSGLGPNTGELFF. The CDR3 DNA is TGTGCCAGCAGCACTCGCTCGGGACTAGGACCGAACACCGGGGAGCTGTTTTTT.

The V gene is TRBV11-2, the J gene TRBJ2-5; TRBD1 matches 7 bases. V dropped 5 bases and J dropped 1; count of bases not matched to a gene: 4. This CDR3 comprises 14 residues. Germline CDR1 reads SGHAT; CDR2 reads FQNNGV. CDR3 amino acids: CASSRDSFQETQYF. CDR3 nucleotide sequence: TGTGCCAGCAGCCGGGACAGCTTCCAAGAGACCCAGTACTTC.

V and J are TRBV2 and TRBJ2-6; the D is unclear. Trimming took off 7 bases at V and 0 bases at J, with 13 bases between the two ends. CDR3 length: 16 residues. The germline V gene encodes CDR1 SNHLY and CDR2 FYNNEI. CDR3 loop: CASNFDASSGANVLTF. In DNA, the CDR3 is TGTGCCAGCAATTTTGACGCTAGCTCTGGGGCCAACGTCCTGACTTTC.

With respect to this clone: One end of the junction does not line up with germline, which may come from a read error. CDR3 sequence reads: CASSQDANSNQPQHF. CDR3 DNA sequence: TGCGCCAGCAGCCAAGATGCCAATAGCAATCAGCCCCAGCATTTT. The chain is built from TRBV5-4 and TRBJ1-5, with D unresolved. The CDR3 covers 15 residues. From germline, CDR1 is SGHNT and CDR2 YYREEE (reference sequence).

V gene TRBV7-8 combines with J gene TRBJ1-5; D is unclear. The germline CDR1 and CDR2 sequences are SGHVS and FQNEAQ. V lost 0 bases, J lost 5 bases, and 5 bases lay in between. This CDR3 is 13 amino acids long. The CDR3 region is CASSLAGDQPQHF. CDR3 nucleotide sequence: TGTGCCAGCAGCTTAGCGGGAGATCAGCCCCAGCATTTT.

The V call is TRBV19, the J call TRBJ2-4, with 9 bases identical to TRBD1. The V and J ends lost 6 bases and 4 bases, in that order; junction bases with no gene match: 4. The length of the CDR3 is 14 residues. The germline gives CDR1 LNHDA, CDR2 SQIVND (reference sequence). The CDR3 loop reads CASSRTGVKNIQYF. The CDR3 DNA sequence: TGTGCCAGTAGCCGGACAGGGGTGAAAAACATTCAGTACTTC.

The rearrangement joins TRBV2 to TRBJ1-5, with D possibly matching TRBD1 (5 bases). Per the germline V gene, CDR1 is SNHLY and CDR2 is FYNNEI. The CDR3 contains 14 residues. Trimming shortened V by 3 bases and J by 9 bases, and 15 bases separated the two germline ends. In DNA form, the CDR3 reads TGTGCCAGCAGTGAGTACAGGCCTCCGGGGCCCCAGCATTTT. The encoded protein is CASSEYRPPGPQHF.

Only one count was recorded for this clone. The V and J genes are TRBV14 and TRBJ2-5, with unresolved D. The J call may be faulty, since TRBJ2-7 better matches the DNA end. This CDR3 has 13 amino acids. The germline CDR1 and CDR2 sequences are SGHDN and FVKESK. CDR3: CASSYLRMNEQYF. In nucleotides, the CDR3 is TGTGCCAGCAGCTACCTAAGGATGAACGAGCAGTACTTC.

The rearrangement joins TRBV15 to TRBJ1-2; no definite D call. The CDR3 totals 15 residues. Between the trimmed V and J ends, which lost 0 bases and 7 bases, there was a span of 15 bases. Germline CDR1 reads LNHNV; CDR2 reads YYDKDF (reference sequence). Here the CDR3 DNA reads TGTGCCACCAGCAGAGATCCATCCGGACGTGGTGGCTACACCTTC. This encodes CATSRDPSGRGGYTF.

This clone was recorded once. This chain uses TRBV28 with TRBJ2-7; 8 nucleotides match TRBD1. The CDR3 has 13 residues. V shed 7 bases and J 0 bases; nucleotides not matched to a gene: 2. Germline CDR1 MDHEN, CDR2 SYDVKM. The CDR3 DNA follows: TGTGCCAGCATGGACAGGGACTCCTACGAGCAGTACTTC. Its protein product is CASMDRDSYEQYF.